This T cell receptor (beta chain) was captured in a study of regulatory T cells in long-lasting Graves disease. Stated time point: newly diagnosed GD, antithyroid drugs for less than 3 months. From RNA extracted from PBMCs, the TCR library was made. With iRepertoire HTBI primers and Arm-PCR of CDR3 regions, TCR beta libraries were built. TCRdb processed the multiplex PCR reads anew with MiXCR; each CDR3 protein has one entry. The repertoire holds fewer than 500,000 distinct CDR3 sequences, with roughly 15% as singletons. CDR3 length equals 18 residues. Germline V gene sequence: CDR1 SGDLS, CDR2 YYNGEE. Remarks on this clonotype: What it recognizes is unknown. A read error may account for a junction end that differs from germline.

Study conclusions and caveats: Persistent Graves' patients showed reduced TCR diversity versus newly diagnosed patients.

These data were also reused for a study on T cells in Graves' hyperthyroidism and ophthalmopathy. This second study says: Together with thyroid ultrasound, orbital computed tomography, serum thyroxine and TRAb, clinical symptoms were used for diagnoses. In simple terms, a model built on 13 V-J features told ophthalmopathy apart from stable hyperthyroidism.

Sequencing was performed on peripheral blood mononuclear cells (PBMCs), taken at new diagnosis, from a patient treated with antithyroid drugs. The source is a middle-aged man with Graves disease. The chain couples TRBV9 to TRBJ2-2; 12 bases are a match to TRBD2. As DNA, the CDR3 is TGTACCAGCAGCGCCACCCCGACTAGCGGGAGTTACGGCGGGGAGCTGTTTTTT. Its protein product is CTSSATPTSGSYGGELFF.